A single sample is the source of the 24 T cell receptor beta chains below, sequenced in a study of cytomegalovirus exposure and HLA in healthy donors. It was with 60 Vbeta and 13 Jbeta primers that the PCR ran. Sequencing was performed with immunoSEQ multiplex PCR; in TCRdb, only in-frame clones are kept and a portion is missing. The data show about 130,000 clones, 77% seen once. Sequenced material: PBMCs. The source of these receptors is a male donor in good health and CMV-seropositive.

V is TRBV5-4 and J is TRBJ2-7; D may be TRBD1 (5 bases). The germline CDR1 and CDR2 sequences are SGHNT and YYREEE (reference sequence). V shed 6 bases and J shed 0 bases, with 13 bases lying between them. The CDR3 sequence is 14 residues long. The CDR3 is CASKKGGASYEQYF. The DNA for the CDR3 is TGTGCCAGCAAGAAAGGTGGGGCCTCCTACGAGCAGTACTTC.

The chain employs TRBV7-2 and TRBJ2-1, with 8 positions matching TRBD2. Germline CDR1 SGHTA, CDR2 FQGNSA. The CDR3 covers 14 residues. Trimming at V came to 5 bases and at J to 4 bases, leaving 4 bases not matched to a gene. The DNA of the CDR3 is TGTGCCAGCAGCCCGGGACTAGAGTACAATGAGCAGTTCTTC. It translates to CASSPGLEYNEQFF. Full variable domain (outside the CDR3, taken from reference TRBV7-2 and TRBJ2-1): GAGVSQSPSNKVTEKGKDVELRCDPISGHTALYWYRQSLGQGLEFLIYFQGNSAPDKSGLPSDRFSAERTGGSVSTLTIQRTQQEDSAVYLCASSPGLEYNEQFFGPGTRLTVL.

The V gene is TRBV28, the J gene TRBJ2-7; D is unresolved. The CDR3 runs to 15 residues. Germline V CDR1 and CDR2: MDHEN, SYDVKM. With 5 bases removed from V and 1 base from J, the gap between germline ends came to 15 bases. This CDR3 reads CASSESSIGSYEQYF. CDR3 nucleotides: TGTGCCAGCAGTGAGAGTTCCATCGGTTCCTACGAGCAGTACTTC.

V gene TRBV27 combines with J gene TRBJ2-7; D call uncertain. Trimming stripped 2 bases from V and 5 bases from J, with 10 bases between. The germline V gene encodes CDR1 MNHEY and CDR2 SMNVEV (reference sequence). This CDR3 has 13 residues. Written as DNA, the CDR3 is TGTGCCAGCAGTTTAGGGCAAATTGACGAGCAGTACTTC. This sequence encodes CASSLGQIDEQYF.

This chain links TRBV19 with TRBJ1-5; perhaps TRBD1 as D (5 bases). Germline V gene data show CDR1 as LNHDA and CDR2 as SQIVND (reference sequence). The germline V and J ends were trimmed by 5 bases and 4 bases, with 15 bases remaining between them. CDR3 length equals 15 residues. The CDR3 DNA reads TGTGCCAGTAGTCTGCTTGGGGGGGATAATCAGCCCCAGCATTTT. This codes for CASSLLGGDNQPQHF.

This chain connects TRBV4-1 to TRBJ2-3; TRBD1 matches 8 bases. This CDR3 is built from 16 residues. With V trimmed by 1 base and J by 1 base, 4 bases remained unmatched. Germline CDR1 is MGHRA and CDR2 is YSYEKL. The CDR3 nucleotides are TGCGCCAGCAGCCAAGGGTGGACAGGGCGCACAGATACGCAGTATTTT. Its protein is CASSQGWTGRTDTQYF.

This sequence joins TRBV27 and TRBJ1-3; D unresolved. The germline V gene encodes CDR1 MNHEY and CDR2 SMNVEV (reference sequence). This CDR3 region has 13 residues. V lost 0 bases and J 4 bases, leaving 4 bases between the germline ends. The CDR3 sequence is CASSLSAGNTIYF. CDR3 coding DNA: TGTGCCAGCAGTTTATCGGCCGGAAACACCATATATTTT.

The CDR3, as DNA: TGTGCCAGCAGCCCCCCCACAGGGACAGGGATGGTCGGGGAAAAACTGTTTTTT. Translation: CASSPPTGTGMVGEKLFF. The chain recombines TRBV7-9 with TRBJ1-4; 9 positions match TRBD1. The germline CDR1 and CDR2 sequences are SEHNR and FQNEAQ (reference sequence). The CDR3 spans 18 residues. Unmatched junction bases numbered 18, after V lost 5 bases and J lost 8 bases.

The chain is built from TRBV19 and TRBJ2-3, with D unresolved. CDR3 size: 11 residues. Germline lookup yields CDR1 LNHDA and CDR2 SQIVND (reference sequence). Trimming cost V 5 bases and J 6 bases, with 6 bases left between them. DNA for the CDR3: TGTGCCAGTAGTTCGGGTGATACGCAGTATTTT. This encodes CASSSGDTQYF.

This clone was observed a handful of times. This chain connects TRBV19 to TRBJ2-2; no clear D. Per germline, CDR1 LNHDA and CDR2 SQIVND (reference sequence). V lost 4 bases to trimming and J lost 7 bases, with 7 bases between them. This CDR3 contains 12 residues. The CDR3 spells CASSTVFGELFF. As DNA, the CDR3 is TGTGCCAGTAGTACTGTGTTCGGGGAGCTGTTTTTT.

This chain connects TRBV7-2 to TRBJ2-7; D is uncertain. The CDR3 totals 13 residues. The germline V gene encodes CDR1 SGHTA and CDR2 FQGNSA. V was trimmed by 0 bases and J by 4 bases, leaving 7 bases between them. CDR3 protein: CASSLALGYEQYF. CDR3 DNA sequence: TGTGCCAGCAGCTTAGCGCTAGGTTACGAGCAGTACTTC. The full variable domain, with the rest looked up from reference TRBV7-2 and TRBJ2-7, is GAGVSQSPSNKVTEKGKDVELRCDPISGHTALYWYRQSLGQGLEFLIYFQGNSAPDKSGLPSDRFSAERTGGSVSTLTIQRTQQEDSAVYLCASSLALGYEQYFGPGTRLTVT.

This clone was observed a handful of times. DNA of the CDR3: TGCGCCAGCAGCTTGACAGATTCGGGACAGGGCATTGGAAAACTGTTTTTT. Its translation: CASSLTDSGQGIGKLFF. V usage is TRBV5-1 and J usage is TRBJ1-4, with 9 bases lining up with TRBD1. CDR1 and CDR2 from the germline V gene are SGHRS and YFSETQ. The CDR3 contains 17 residues. V lost 1 base to trimming and J lost 10 bases; unmatched junction nucleotides: 14.

This chain connects TRBV5-1 to TRBJ1-3, with a tentative D call TRBD1 (6 bases). Per the germline V gene, CDR1 is SGHRS and CDR2 is YFSETQ. V lost 4 bases and J 0 bases, leaving 11 bases between the germline ends. The CDR3 runs 15 residues. CDR3 DNA: TGCGCCAGCAGCCCCAGGGGAGACTCTGGAAACACCATATATTTT. Its protein product is CASSPRGDSGNTIYF.

V gene TRBV28 combines with J gene TRBJ1-2; TRBD1 matches at 8 bases. There are 14 residues in the CDR3. Germline V gene sequence: CDR1 MDHEN, CDR2 SYDVKM. V lost 7 bases, J lost 6 bases, and 10 bases stayed unmatched. The CDR3 nucleotides read TGTGCCAGCATTCCCCAGGGGGCGCCGGATGGCTACACCTTC. Amino acids: CASIPQGAPDGYTF.

The chain employs TRBV13 and TRBJ1-1; no reliable D call. Germline V gives CDR1 PRHDT, CDR2 FYEKMQ (reference sequence). The germline V and J ends were trimmed by 5 bases and 0 bases, with 16 bases remaining between them. This CDR3 is built from 16 residues. The CDR3 here is CASSLYSQSMNTEAFF. The CDR3 DNA sequence: TGTGCCAGCAGCCTTTACTCACAGAGCATGAACACTGAAGCTTTCTTT.

The chain carries TRBV4-2 and TRBJ2-1, with TRBD2 identical over 8 bases. The CDR3 is 16 amino acids. Germline lookup yields CDR1 LGHNA and CDR2 YNFKEQ. After removal of 4 bases from V and 5 bases from J, the junction contained 10 bases not matched to a gene. The CDR3 DNA sequence: TGTGCCAGCAGCCGGAAGAGCGGGAGTGGTAACAATGAGCAGTTCTTC. Amino acids: CASSRKSGSGNNEQFF.

The count of this clone is one. V is TRBV5-1 and J is TRBJ2-7; TRBD2 might be the D (7 bases). Deletions cut 4 bases from V and 1 base from J, with 21 bases between. The length of the CDR3 is 17 residues. Germline loops: CDR1 SGHRS, CDR2 YFSETQ. CDR3 DNA sequence: TGCGCCAGCAGCCCGGGGGCTAGGGGGGGCTTATCCTACGAGCAGTACTTC. This encodes CASSPGARGGLSYEQYF.

The chain recombines TRBV9 with TRBJ1-1, with 7 bases identical to TRBD1. V lost 6 bases to trimming and J lost 4 bases; unmatched junction nucleotides: 9. The CDR3 runs 14 residues. CDR1 is SGDLS, CDR2 YYNGEE, per germline. CDR3 in DNA: TGTGCCAGCAACAGACAGGGCTTGGCCACTGAAGCTTTCTTT. Its protein product is CASNRQGLATEAFF.

The chain couples TRBV5-4 to TRBJ1-1, with D hard to call. The V and J ends lost 7 bases and 0 bases respectively, with 13 bases between them. The CDR3 runs to 14 residues. CDR1 is SGHNT and CDR2 is YYREEE in the germline V gene (reference sequence). CDR3 sequence: CASRRAQMNTEAFF. Written as DNA, the CDR3 is TGTGCCAGCCGGAGGGCGCAAATGAACACTGAAGCTTTCTTT.

The chain uses TRBV7-9 and TRBJ2-7, with 9 bases matching TRBD1. The V segment lost 1 base and the J segment 3 bases; nucleotides outside the gene matches: 7. CDR1 is SEHNR and CDR2 is FQNEAQ in the germline V gene (reference sequence). The CDR3 contains 16 residues. The DNA for the CDR3 is TGTGCCAGCAGCTTAGGTAGTCCGGGACAGGGCTACGAGCAGTACTTC. This encodes CASSLGSPGQGYEQYF. Full variable domain (outside the CDR3, taken from reference TRBV7-9 and TRBJ2-7): DTGVSQNPRHKITKRGQNVTFRCDPISEHNRLYWYRQTLGQGPEFLTYFQNEAQLEKSRLLSDRFSAERPKGSFSTLEIQRTEQGDSAMYLCASSLGSPGQGYEQYFGPGTRLTVT.

This chain joins TRBV10-3 and TRBJ1-2, with TRBD1 identical over 9 bases. Germline-derived CDR1 and CDR2 are ENHRY and SYGVKD. The CDR3 is made up of 17 amino acids. J was trimmed by 8 bases and V by 2 bases; bases with no gene match: 15. The CDR3 reads CAISEAGTGTASTGYTF. Here the CDR3 DNA reads TGTGCCATCAGTGAGGCAGGGACAGGGACTGCCTCGACGGGCTACACCTTC.

This chain connects TRBV4-1 to TRBJ2-1; maybe TRBD2 (5 bases). CDR1 and CDR2 from the germline V gene are MGHRA and YSYEKL. CDR3 length equals 15 residues. The ends were cut back, 0 bases at V and 6 bases at J, with 12 bases in the middle. Here the CDR3 reads CASSQEVDYLNEQFF. The CDR3 DNA reads TGCGCCAGCAGCCAAGAGGTTGACTACCTCAATGAGCAGTTCTTC.

The J gene is TRBJ2-1, the V gene TRBV7-6, with 11 bases lining up with TRBD2. The length of the CDR3 is 16 residues. With 0 bases clipped from V and 5 bases from J, the junction kept 3 bases outside the gene matches. Germline V lookup: CDR1 SGHVS, CDR2 FNYEAQ. CDR3 DNA sequence: TGTGCCAGCAGCTTAGCCCTAGCGGGAGGCCACAATGAGCAGTTCTTC. Encoded protein: CASSLALAGGHNEQFF.

V and J are TRBV21-1 and TRBJ2-5; TRBD2 reflects the table's D call only, with no check against the DNA. The J call may be incorrect, as the DNA end agrees better with TRBJ2-7. TRBV21-1 is classified as a pseudogene. The CDR3 is made up of 11 amino acids. The chain's CDR3 is CASSAHYEQYF. For the CDR3, the DNA is TGTGCCAGCAGCGCACACTACGAGCAGTACTTC.